This is a list of T cell receptor beta chains from one sample in a study of T cell clones after liver transplantation. Assay: immunoSEQ multiplex PCR; the TCRdb copy retains only in-frame clones and omits some. The table lists 20,000 to 25,000 clones, 55% to 70% of them singletons. The sample was CD4+ T cells from blood, taken before liver transplant. All receptors derive from a human donor who received a liver transplant. The CDR3 runs from the conserved cysteine through the conserved F or W. The D gene is left open where the match is weak. Some rows have no size entry. The others give once, few or many, or a class for an expanded clone.

size,length,V,J,D,DNA,CDR3
NA,14,TRBV27,TRBJ1-6,TRBD1,TGTGCCAGCAGTCTCGGGACAGGGAACTCACCCCTCCACTTT,CASSLGTGNSPLHF
NA,15,TRBV6-1,TRBJ2-7,TRBD1,TGTGCCAGCAGTGAGGGAGGGACAGGGCAGTACGAGCAGTACTTC,CASSEGGTGQYEQYF
NA,14,TRBV30,TRBJ2-7,NA,TGTGCCTGGAGTCCCCTGGCAGATACCTACGAGCAGTACTTC,CAWSPLADTYEQYF
NA,16,TRBV7-9,TRBJ1-5,NA,TGTGCCAGCAGCTTAGGGGGGGGACTGATGAATCAGCCCCAGCATTTT,CASSLGGGLMNQPQHF
NA,14,TRBV30,TRBJ1-3,NA,TGTGCCTGGAGTCCAGGCCTCACTGGAAACACCATATATTTT,CAWSPGLTGNTIYF
NA,14,TRBV5-5,TRBJ2-3,TRBD2,TGTGCCAGCAGCCGGACTAGCATCCCAGATACGCAGTATTTT,CASSRTSIPDTQYF
few,16,TRBV7-2,TRBJ2-5,TRBD1,TGTGCCAGCAGCCAGAACCCCCGCGGACAGGGAGAGACCCAGTACTTC,CASSQNPRGQGETQYF
NA,15,TRBV19,TRBJ1-5,NA,TGTGCCAGTACTCGGGACAATCGGGACAATCAGCCCCAGCATTTT,CASTRDNRDNQPQHF
NA,16,TRBV11-2,TRBJ2-7,TRBD1,TGTGCCAGCAGCTTCCGGGACAGGGATACCACCTACGAGCAGTACTTC,CASSFRDRDTTYEQYF
NA,15,TRBV7-9,TRBJ2-5,NA,TGTGCCAGCAGCTTCGAACGGGGGCTCCAAGAGACCCAGTACTTC,CASSFERGLQETQYF
NA,12,TRBV15,TRBJ2-3,TRBD2,TGTGCCGCCGGTGGCGGGGGAGATACGCAGTATTTT,CAAGGGGDTQYF